At least ten counts were recorded for the clone carrying this T cell receptor beta chain. TCRdb ran MiXCR on the 5' RACE reads and lists one entry per CDR3 protein. The data show tens of thousands of distinct CDR3 sequences, under 8% seen once. The data are from a study of spatial heterogeneity in lung cancer. Across the study: Each unique TCR and UMI combination was seen more than ten times on average in raw reads.

Time point indicated: sample taken at primary tumor resection. V gave up 4 bases and J gave up 1 base; unmatched junction bases: 2. The CDR3 sequence is 15 residues long. CDR1 and CDR2 (germline): SGHKS, YYEKEE (reference sequence). Specimen: PBMCs, collected at surgery. The chain recombines TRBV5-5 with TRBJ2-1; 10 bases match TRBD2. This clonotype was obtained from a female donor with early-stage non-small cell lung cancer. The CDR3 loop is CASSPSGSSYNEQFF. As DNA, the CDR3 is TGTGCCAGCAGCCCTAGCGGGAGTTCCTACAATGAGCAGTTCTTC.